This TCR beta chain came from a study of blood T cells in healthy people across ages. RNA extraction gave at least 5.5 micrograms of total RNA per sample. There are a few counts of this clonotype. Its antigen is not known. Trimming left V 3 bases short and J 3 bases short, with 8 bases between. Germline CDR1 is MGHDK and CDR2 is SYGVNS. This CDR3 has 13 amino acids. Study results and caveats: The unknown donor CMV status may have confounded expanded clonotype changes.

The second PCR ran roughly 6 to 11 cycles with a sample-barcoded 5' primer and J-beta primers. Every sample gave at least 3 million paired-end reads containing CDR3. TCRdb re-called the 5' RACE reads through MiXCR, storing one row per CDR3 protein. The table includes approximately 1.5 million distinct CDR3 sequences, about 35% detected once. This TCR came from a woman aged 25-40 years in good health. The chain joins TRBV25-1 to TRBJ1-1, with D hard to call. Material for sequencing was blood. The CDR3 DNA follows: TGTGCCAGCAGTGACGTGGCAGACACTGAAGCTTTCTTT. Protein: CASSDVADTEAFF.